This record looks at one T cell receptor beta chain sequence and its context. The antigen is not known. This entry is derived from a study of siplizumab effects on memory and regulatory T cells. Trimming stripped 0 bases from V and 3 bases from J, with 8 bases between. CDR1 and CDR2 from the germline V gene are LNHNV and YYDKDF (reference sequence). This CDR3 contains 14 residues. The study's findings and limits: Alloreactive sequences traceable to unstimulated CD4+ memory cells declined significantly under siplizumab. A minor fraction of alloreactive clones, and no more, mapped to unstimulated subsets.

The assay looked at about 97,000 TCR templates in each sample. The repertoire was sequenced with immunoSEQ multiplex PCR; TCRdb's copy has only in-frame clones and lacks some. Of 90,000 to 150,000 clones in the sample, just over 90% were seen once. This receptor was taken from a human donor in good health. The gene calls are TRBV15 and TRBJ1-1, with D maybe TRBD1 (5 bases). The sequenced sample was non-Treg CD4+ T cells sorted from blood. CDR3 sequence (DNA): TGTGCCACCAGCAGAGACAGGGCTGACACTGAAGCTTTCTTT. Protein sequence: CATSRDRADTEAFF.